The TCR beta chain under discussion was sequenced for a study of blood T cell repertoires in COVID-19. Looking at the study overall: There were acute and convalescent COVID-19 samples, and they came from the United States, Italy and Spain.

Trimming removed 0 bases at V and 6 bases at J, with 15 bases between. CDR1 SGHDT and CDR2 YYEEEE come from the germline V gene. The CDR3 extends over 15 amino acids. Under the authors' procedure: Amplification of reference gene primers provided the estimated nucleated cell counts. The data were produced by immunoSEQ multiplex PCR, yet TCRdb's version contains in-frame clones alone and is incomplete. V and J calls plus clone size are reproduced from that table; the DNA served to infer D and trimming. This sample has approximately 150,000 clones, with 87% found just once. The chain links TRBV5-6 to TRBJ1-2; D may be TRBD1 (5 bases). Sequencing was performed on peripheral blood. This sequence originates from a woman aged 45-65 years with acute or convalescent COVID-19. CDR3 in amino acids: CASSLVAGRGNGYTF. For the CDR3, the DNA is TGTGCCAGCAGCTTGGTAGCGGGGAGGGGCAATGGCTACACCTTC.